This TCR beta chain was sequenced in a study of T and B cells in COVID-19 patients. Multiplex PCR with BIOMED2 TRB-A/B primer pools amplified TRB rearrangements. TCRdb passed the multiplex PCR reads through MiXCR, listing each CDR3 protein once. Here the sample spans approximately 3,000 distinct CDR3 sequences, roughly 23% being singletons. The germline CDR1 and CDR2 sequences are SEHNR and FQNEAQ (reference sequence). V lost 0 bases, J lost 3 bases, and 8 bases lay in between. The CDR3 consists of 14 residues. Blood genomic DNA input for TRB amplification was roughly 250-550 ng. This clonotype turned up a few times.

Specimen: blood. The TCR was taken from a human donor with active COVID-19. The J gene is TRBJ1-2, the V gene TRBV7-9, with D hard to call. This chain's CDR3 is CASSLAPEDYGYTF. The CDR3 DNA reads as TGTGCCAGCAGCTTAGCCCCAGAGGACTATGGCTACACCTTC.